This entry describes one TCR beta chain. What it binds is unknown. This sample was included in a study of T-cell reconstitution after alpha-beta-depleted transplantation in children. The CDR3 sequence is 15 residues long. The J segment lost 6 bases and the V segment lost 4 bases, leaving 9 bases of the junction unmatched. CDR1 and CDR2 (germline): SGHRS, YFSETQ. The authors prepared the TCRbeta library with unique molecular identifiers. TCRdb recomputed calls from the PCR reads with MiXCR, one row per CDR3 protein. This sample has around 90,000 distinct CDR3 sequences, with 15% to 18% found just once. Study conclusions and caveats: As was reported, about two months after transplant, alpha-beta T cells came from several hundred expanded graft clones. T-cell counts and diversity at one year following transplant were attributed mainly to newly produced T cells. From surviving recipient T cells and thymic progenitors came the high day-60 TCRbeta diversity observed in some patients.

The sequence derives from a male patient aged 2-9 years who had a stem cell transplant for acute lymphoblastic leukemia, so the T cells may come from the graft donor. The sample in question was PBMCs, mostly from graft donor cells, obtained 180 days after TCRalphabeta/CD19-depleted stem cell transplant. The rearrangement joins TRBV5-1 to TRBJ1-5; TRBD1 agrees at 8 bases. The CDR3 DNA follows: TGCGCCAGCAGCCCGACAGGGGATCTGTCTCAGCCCCAGCATTTT. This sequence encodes CASSPTGDLSQPQHF.